A single sample gave rise to the 22 T cell receptor beta chains below, sequenced in a study of blood T cells in healthy people across ages. Combining a sample-barcoded 5' primer with a J-beta primer mix, a second PCR ran for 7 to 11 cycles. MiXCR was run by TCRdb on the 5' RACE reads, yielding one entry per CDR3 protein. Among about 760,000 distinct CDR3 sequences listed, roughly 25% were seen once. This sample also appeared in a second study, on T cells of mothers and their children.

Sequencing used blood. These receptors were obtained from a boy aged 10-17 years in good health.

This clonotype was counted only a few times. The chain employs TRBV20-1 and TRBJ2-4; 7 bases are shared with TRBD2. The germline CDR1 and CDR2 sequences are DFQATT and SNEGSKA (reference sequence). V lost 3 bases, J lost 0 bases, and 8 bases stayed unmatched. The CDR3 runs 16 residues. The CDR3 reads CSASRGGELAKNIQYF. CDR3 nucleotide sequence: TGCAGTGCTAGTCGCGGGGGAGAATTAGCCAAAAACATTCAGTACTTC.

This clonotype was detected only a few times. The chain recombines TRBV15 with TRBJ2-7, with a tentative D call TRBD1 (6 bases). The CDR3 runs 16 residues. Germline CDR1 and CDR2: LNHNV and YYDKDF (reference sequence). The V gene lost 3 bases and the J gene lost 2 bases, with 17 bases spanning the gap. The CDR3 sequence: CATSRDSTGSTYEQYF. The CDR3 DNA is TGTGCCACCAGCAGGGACTCGACAGGTTCAACCTACGAGCAGTACTTC.

The V and J genes are TRBV21-1 and TRBJ2-1; the table assigns TRBD1, which was not confirmed against the DNA. TRBV21-1 is shown as a pseudogene. This CDR3 is 16 amino acids long. The CDR3 DNA reads as TGTGCCAGCAGCAAAGACCGACAGGGTAATGCCTATGAGCAGTTCTTC. It yields the protein CASSKDRQGNAYEQFF.

The rearrangement links TRBV20-1 to TRBJ2-7, with TRBD1 matching 10 bases. The V gene end was trimmed by 3 bases and the J gene end by 7 bases; junction bases not matched to a gene: 9. This CDR3 has 14 residues. The germline CDR1 and CDR2 sequences are DFQATT and SNEGSKA (reference sequence). The CDR3 DNA is TGCAGTGCTAGGGGACAGGGGAAGGGTGGAGAGCAGTACTTC. Amino acid sequence: CSARGQGKGGEQYF.

This clonotype showed up just a few times. This rearrangement joins TRBV7-2 to TRBJ2-5; 10 nucleotides align to TRBD2. The DNA end is a closer match to TRBJ2-1, so the J assignment may be wrong. This CDR3 region has 16 residues. Germline V lookup: CDR1 SGHTA, CDR2 FQGNSA. CDR3: CASSPTSGDSYNEQFF. Written as DNA, the CDR3 is TGTGCCAGCAGCCCTACTAGCGGGGACAGCTACAATGAGCAGTTCTTC.

The CDR3 nucleotides read TGTGCCAGCAGCTTGACAGGGCTAACTAGCGGGAACAATGAGCAGTTCTTC. Translated: CASSLTGLTSGNNEQFF. This sequence joins TRBV11-2 and TRBJ2-1, with 10 positions matching TRBD2. Looked up from germline, CDR1 is SGHAT and CDR2 is FQNNGV. The V gene end was trimmed by 3 bases and the J gene end by 5 bases; junction bases not matched to a gene: 10. The CDR3 contains 17 residues.

This clonotype was counted once. Its ends do not fully match the called genes, so a read error is possible. The CDR3 nucleotides read TGTGCCAGCAGCTTGGGAGACAGGGCTCACTTC. Its translation is CASSLGDRAHF. The chain recombines TRBV5-4 with TRBJ2-7; TRBD1 agrees at 7 bases. Germline lookup yields CDR1 SGHNT and CDR2 YYREEE (reference sequence). This CDR3 comprises 11 residues.

The chain has TRBV7-2 and TRBJ2-5, with D maybe TRBD1 (6 bases). The DNA end favors TRBJ2-7, so the J call may be wrong. Looked up from germline, CDR1 is SGHTA and CDR2 is FQGNSA. The CDR3 sequence is 15 residues long. CDR3 amino acids: CASSALMSGAYEQYF. The CDR3 DNA sequence: TGTGCCAGCAGCGCGCTAATGTCAGGGGCCTACGAGCAGTACTTC.

In its sample, this clonotype was seen a few times. The chain combines TRBV7-8 with TRBJ1-1, with 8 bases matching TRBD1. The V and J ends lost 5 bases and 0 bases, in that order; junction bases with no gene match: 11. The CDR3 spans 17 residues. CDR1 SGHVS and CDR2 FQNEAQ come from the germline V gene. This CDR3 reads CASSRQRQGWLNTEAFF. The CDR3 DNA follows: TGTGCCAGCAGCCGCCAGAGACAGGGGTGGCTGAACACTGAAGCTTTCTTT.

The chain is built from TRBV6-5 and TRBJ2-5, with 13 positions matching TRBD2. This CDR3 comprises 15 residues. Trimming at V came to 6 bases and at J to 4 bases, leaving 5 bases not matched to a gene. The V gene's germline CDR1 is MNHEY and CDR2 SVGAGI. The CDR3 is CASRMGTSGVETQYF. The DNA of the CDR3 is TGTGCCAGCAGGATGGGGACTAGCGGGGTAGAGACCCAGTACTTC.

This clonotype was seen only a few times. This chain links TRBV20-1 with TRBJ2-7, with no clear D. From germline, CDR1 is DFQATT and CDR2 SNEGSKA (reference sequence). Trimming removed 2 bases from V and 2 bases from J, with 13 bases in between. This CDR3 is 14 amino acids long. This CDR3 is CSARHAQRTYEQYF. CDR3 nucleotide sequence: TGCAGTGCTAGACACGCTCAGAGAACCTACGAGCAGTACTTC.

Comment on this clonotype: Germline is not matched at one junction end, which may reflect a read error. This chain links TRBV27 with TRBJ2-3; possible D gene TRBD1, 6 bases. The length of the CDR3 is 14 residues. CDR1 MNHEY and CDR2 SMNVEV come from the germline V gene (reference sequence). The chain's CDR3 is CAGSFQGRADTQYF. CDR3 nucleotide sequence: TGTGCCGGCAGTTTTCAGGGGCGGGCAGATACGCAGTATTTT.

Only a few counts were recorded for this clonotype. The chain has TRBV20-1 and TRBJ2-4; 7 nucleotides match TRBD1. The V and J ends lost 2 bases and 1 base, in that order; junction bases with no gene match: 5. CDR3 length: 15 residues. Germline lookup yields CDR1 DFQATT and CDR2 SNEGSKA (reference sequence). CDR3 sequence (DNA): TGCAGTGCTAGACGGAAGGACAGGGCCAAAAACATTCAGTACTTC. Translated, it gives CSARRKDRAKNIQYF.

This clonotype was counted between two and nine times. The V gene is TRBV25-1, the J gene TRBJ1-2; D unclear. This CDR3 region has 14 residues. CDR1 and CDR2 (germline): MGHDK, SYGVNS. V was cut by 3 bases and J by 5 bases, with 13 bases left in between. The CDR3: CASSEYGDRYGYTF. CDR3 DNA: TGTGCCAGCAGTGAGTATGGCGACCGATATGGCTACACCTTC.

The J gene is TRBJ1-2, the V gene TRBV5-5, with TRBD1 as a possible D gene (6 bases). V was clipped by 0 bases and J by 3 bases, with 15 bases between them. The germline V gene has CDR1 SGHKS and CDR2 YYEKEE (reference sequence). This CDR3 spans 16 amino acids. The CDR3 is CASSLVTGSRDYGYTF. For the CDR3, the DNA is TGTGCCAGCAGCTTGGTAACAGGGTCAAGGGACTATGGCTACACCTTC.

This clonotype was detected a few times. The V gene is TRBV29-1, the J gene TRBJ1-4; D might be TRBD1 (5 bases). CDR1 is SQVTM, CDR2 ANQGSEA, per germline. V was trimmed by 7 bases and J by 7 bases, leaving 19 bases between them. The CDR3 extends over 14 amino acids. The CDR3 loop reads CSARGTSAGEKLFF. DNA for the CDR3: TGCAGCGCTCGCGGGACTTCCGCCGGTGAAAAACTGTTTTTT. The full variable domain, in which reference TRBV29-1 and TRBJ1-4 provide the parts outside the CDR3, is SAVISQKPSRDICQRGTSLTIQCQVDSQVTMMFWYRQQPGQSLTLIATANQGSEATYESGFVIDKFPISRPNLTFSTLTVSNMSPEDSSIYLCSARGTSAGEKLFFGSGTQLSVL.

This clonotype has only a few counts. The chain joins TRBV6-1 to TRBJ2-7; TRBD1 matches at 7 bases. Germline V CDR1 and CDR2: MNHNS, SASEGT. This CDR3 is built from 13 residues. Unmatched junction bases numbered 7, after V lost 6 bases and J lost 5 bases. This CDR3 reads CASRESDRDEQYF. CDR3 nucleotides: TGTGCCAGCAGGGAAAGTGACAGGGACGAGCAGTACTTC.

V and J are TRBV29-1 and TRBJ2-1, with D perhaps matching TRBD2 (6 bases). Trimming shortened V by 1 base and J by 2 bases, and 15 bases separated the two germline ends. The CDR3 totals 16 residues. Germline CDR1 reads SQVTM; CDR2 reads ANQGSEA. The CDR3 DNA follows: TGCAGCGTTGAAGTAGTAGCGGCCCTCACCTACAATGAGCAGTTCTTC. Its protein is CSVEVVAALTYNEQFF.

This sequence joins TRBV7-9 and TRBJ2-4; 11 nucleotides line up with TRBD2. With V trimmed by 2 bases and J by 1 base, 7 bases remained unmatched. The CDR3 is 18 residues long. Germline V gene lookup returns CDR1 SEHNR and CDR2 FQNEAQ (reference sequence). The CDR3 region is CASSLPPRLAGAKNIQYF. Here the CDR3 DNA reads TGTGCCAGCAGCTTACCTCCGCGACTAGCGGGGGCCAAAAACATTCAGTACTTC.

The V call is TRBV11-2, the J call TRBJ1-1; TRBD1 matches at 8 bases. The V and J ends lost 5 bases and 0 bases, in that order; junction bases with no gene match: 11. CDR3 length: 17 amino acids. Germline loops: CDR1 SGHAT, CDR2 FQNNGV. The CDR3 here is CASSPGTGDFMNTEAFF. CDR3 coding DNA: TGTGCCAGCAGCCCCGGGACAGGAGATTTTATGAACACTGAAGCTTTCTTT.

This chain connects TRBV12-3 or TRBV12-4 to TRBJ2-5; 7 nucleotides align to TRBD2. The CDR3 runs to 15 residues. Germline trimming cut 5 bases from V and 4 bases from J; bases unmatched to any gene: 10. In DNA, the CDR3 is TGTGCCAGCAGTCCTTGGGAGGGCCTCGGAGAGACCCAGTACTTC. As protein: CASSPWEGLGETQYF.

The V call is TRBV29-1, the J call TRBJ2-3; no reliable D call. The closer fit of TRBJ1-5 to the DNA end suggests the J call may be wrong. CDR3 length equals 12 residues. Germline-derived CDR1 and CDR2 are SQVTM and ANQGSEA. The CDR3 DNA is TGCAGCGTGAACGGCCCCTCAGATACGCAGCATTTT. Translation: CSVNGPSDTQHF.